This T cell receptor (beta chain) was identified in a study of T-cell reconstitution after alpha-beta-depleted transplantation in children. This clonotype was seen at least ten times. Unique molecular identifiers were incorporated into the prepared TCRbeta library. TCRdb independently ran MiXCR on the PCR reads; one entry per CDR3 protein. The table records about 500,000 distinct CDR3 sequences, roughly 33% of them present only once. The CDR3 spans 14 residues. CDR1 SGHKS and CDR2 YYEKEE come from the germline V gene (reference sequence). The junction had 7 bases not matched to a gene; V was cut back by 4 bases and J by 6 bases.

The sequencing here drew on PBMCs from the stem cell graft donor, taken from the stem cell graft. V gene TRBV5-5 combines with J gene TRBJ1-1; 9 bases match TRBD1. The source of this sequence is a human donor who donated a stem cell graft to a child with aplastic anemia. CDR3 bases: TGTGCCAGCAGCCCGGGACAGGGTCCCTCTGAAGCTTTCTTT. The encoded protein is CASSPGQGPSEAFF.